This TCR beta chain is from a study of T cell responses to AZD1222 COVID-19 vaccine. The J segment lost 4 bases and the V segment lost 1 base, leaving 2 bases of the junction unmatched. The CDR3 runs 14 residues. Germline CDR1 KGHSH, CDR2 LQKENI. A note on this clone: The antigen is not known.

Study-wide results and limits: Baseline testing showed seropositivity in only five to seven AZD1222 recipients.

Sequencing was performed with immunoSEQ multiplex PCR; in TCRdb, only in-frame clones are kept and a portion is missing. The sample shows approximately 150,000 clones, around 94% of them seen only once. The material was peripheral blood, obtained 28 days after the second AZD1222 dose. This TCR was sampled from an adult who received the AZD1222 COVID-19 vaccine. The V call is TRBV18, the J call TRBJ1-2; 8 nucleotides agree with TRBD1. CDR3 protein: CASSPRTGPYGYTF. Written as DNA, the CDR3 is TGTGCCAGCTCACCACGGACAGGGCCCTATGGCTACACCTTC.